The 12 T cell receptor beta chains below come from one sample, sequenced in a study of CD8 T cells in ankylosing spondylitis. Broader study findings: Characteristic, it appeared, of ankylosing spondylitis blood was a TCR beta motif of eight highly homologous variants.

Their recognized antigens are unknown. TCRdb processed the 5' RACE reads anew with MiXCR; each CDR3 protein has one entry. The sample lists 220,000 or so distinct CDR3 sequences, about 16% occurring once. The material sequenced was blood, either unsorted or a sorted T cell fraction (not recorded which). These receptor sequences come from a male donor with ankylosing spondylitis.

CDR3 region: CASSLLGRDRAHEQYF. In DNA, the CDR3 is TGTGCCAGCAGTCTACTGGGGCGGGACAGGGCCCACGAGCAGTACTTC. V and J are TRBV12-3 or TRBV12-4 and TRBJ2-7; 9 nucleotides align to TRBD1. The length of the CDR3 is 16 residues. J lost 5 bases, V lost 5 bases, and 13 bases had no gene match.

This clonotype has a handful of counts. The chain employs TRBV19 and TRBJ2-7; D ambiguous. CDR1 and CDR2 (germline): LNHDA, SQIVND (reference sequence). Trimming shortened V by 0 bases and J by 0 bases, and 6 bases separated the two germline ends. The CDR3 has 14 amino acids. CDR3 protein: CASSIELSSYEQYF. The CDR3 DNA is TGTGCCAGTAGTATAGAGCTCAGCTCCTACGAGCAGTACTTC.

The V call is TRBV6-2 or TRBV6-3, the J call TRBJ1-5; D is possibly TRBD1 (6 bases). V lost 6 bases and J 6 bases, leaving 15 bases between the germline ends. Per the germline V gene, CDR1 is MNHEY and CDR2 is SVGEGT. This CDR3 comprises 14 residues. The CDR3 region is CASSWAGVGQPQHF. For the CDR3, the DNA is TGTGCCAGCAGCTGGGCAGGGGTGGGTCAGCCCCAGCATTTT.

This clonotype was found a few times. The chain has TRBV4-3 and TRBJ2-7; D may be TRBD1 (5 bases). The CDR3 sequence is 15 residues long. The germline V gene encodes CDR1 LGHNA and CDR2 YSLEER. The ends were cut back, 0 bases at V and 7 bases at J, with 16 bases in the middle. The DNA of the CDR3 is TGCGCCAGCAGCCAAGAGTTCCCAGGGCTTATGGAGCAGTACTTC. Translated, it gives CASSQEFPGLMEQYF.

This clonotype was recorded once. The V call is TRBV11-2, the J call TRBJ2-7; D is perhaps TRBD1 (6 bases). Trimming removed 5 bases from V and 4 bases from J, with 24 bases in between. Germline V lookup: CDR1 SGHAT, CDR2 FQNNGV. The CDR3 has 17 amino acids. CDR3 bases: TGTGCCAGCAGCCTCCCGGTCCGGACAGTCACTGGGTACGAGCAGTACTTC. The encoded protein is CASSLPVRTVTGYEQYF.

The chain couples TRBV28 to TRBJ2-3, with unresolved D. Deletions cut 6 bases from V and 0 bases from J, with 10 bases between. This CDR3 comprises 14 residues. From germline, CDR1 is MDHEN and CDR2 SYDVKM. Written as DNA, the CDR3 is TGTGCCAGCAGCAGGCCTTCTAGCACAGATACGCAGTATTTT. Amino acids: CASSRPSSTDTQYF.

The chain links TRBV27 to TRBJ2-2; tentative D call: TRBD2 (7 bases). The CDR3 contains 16 residues. The V and J ends lost 1 base and 7 bases respectively, with 16 bases between them. Germline V gene data show CDR1 as MNHEY and CDR2 as SMNVEV (reference sequence). The CDR3 DNA reads as TGTGCCAGCAGTTTATGGGGGGGCGCCGTAAACGGGGAGCTGTTTTTT. This gives the protein CASSLWGGAVNGELFF.

This clonotype has ten or more counts. The V and J genes are TRBV7-9 and TRBJ2-5; no clear D gene. Germline-derived CDR1 and CDR2 are SEHNR and FQNEAQ (reference sequence). The V end lost 1 base, the J end lost 3 bases, and 12 bases lay between the germline ends. CDR3 length: 15 amino acids. The CDR3 region has the DNA TGTGCCAGCAGCTTAGTAATGGCGACTGAAGAGACCCAGTACTTC. It specifies CASSLVMATEETQYF.

This clonotype was found a few times. The chain employs TRBV12-3 or TRBV12-4 and TRBJ1-1, with 7 bases aligning to TRBD1. J was trimmed by 4 bases and V by 3 bases; bases with no gene match: 11. CDR3 length equals 16 residues. CDR3 loop: CASSLMVGQWSTEAFF. The CDR3 nucleotides are TGTGCCAGCAGTTTGATGGTGGGACAGTGGAGCACTGAAGCTTTCTTT.

This clonotype showed up just a few times. The chain recombines TRBV28 with TRBJ2-5; no firm D call. The CDR3 loop spans 13 amino acids. Trimming took off 6 bases at V and 2 bases at J, with 10 bases between the two ends. Germline assignment: CDR1 MDHEN and CDR2 SYDVKM. CDR3 residues: CASSRRFQETQYF. Written as DNA, the CDR3 is TGTGCCAGCAGCCGCAGGTTTCAAGAGACCCAGTACTTC.

This clonotype was recorded many times. The chain has TRBV20-1 and TRBJ1-1; no definite D call. CDR3 length: 12 residues. Germline V gives CDR1 DFQATT, CDR2 SNEGSKA (reference sequence). V lost 3 bases and J lost 0, with 5 bases in between. In DNA form, the CDR3 reads TGCAGTGCTAGGCCGATGAACACTGAAGCTTTCTTT. Translated, it gives CSARPMNTEAFF.

Only a few counts were recorded for this clonotype. CDR3 sequence: CSARDIRVSETQYF. CDR3 nucleotide sequence: TGCAGTGCTAGAGACATTAGGGTTTCGGAGACCCAGTACTTC. The chain is built from TRBV20-1 and TRBJ2-5; no clear D. This CDR3 has 14 residues. CDR1 and CDR2 (germline): DFQATT, SNEGSKA (reference sequence). With 0 bases removed from V and 5 bases from J, the gap between germline ends came to 13 bases.